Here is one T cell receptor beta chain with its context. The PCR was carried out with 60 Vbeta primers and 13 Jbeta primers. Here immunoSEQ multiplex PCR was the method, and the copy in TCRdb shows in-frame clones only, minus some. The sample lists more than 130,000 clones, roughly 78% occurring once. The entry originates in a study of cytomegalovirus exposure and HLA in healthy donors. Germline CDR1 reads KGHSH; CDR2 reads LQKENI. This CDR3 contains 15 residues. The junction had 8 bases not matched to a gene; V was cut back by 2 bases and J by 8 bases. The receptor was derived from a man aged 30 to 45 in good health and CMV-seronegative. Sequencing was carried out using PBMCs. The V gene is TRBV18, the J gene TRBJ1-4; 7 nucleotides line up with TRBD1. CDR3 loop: CASSPWTGSGEKLFF. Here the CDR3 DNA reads TGTGCCAGCTCACCATGGACAGGCTCGGGGGAAAAACTGTTTTTT.